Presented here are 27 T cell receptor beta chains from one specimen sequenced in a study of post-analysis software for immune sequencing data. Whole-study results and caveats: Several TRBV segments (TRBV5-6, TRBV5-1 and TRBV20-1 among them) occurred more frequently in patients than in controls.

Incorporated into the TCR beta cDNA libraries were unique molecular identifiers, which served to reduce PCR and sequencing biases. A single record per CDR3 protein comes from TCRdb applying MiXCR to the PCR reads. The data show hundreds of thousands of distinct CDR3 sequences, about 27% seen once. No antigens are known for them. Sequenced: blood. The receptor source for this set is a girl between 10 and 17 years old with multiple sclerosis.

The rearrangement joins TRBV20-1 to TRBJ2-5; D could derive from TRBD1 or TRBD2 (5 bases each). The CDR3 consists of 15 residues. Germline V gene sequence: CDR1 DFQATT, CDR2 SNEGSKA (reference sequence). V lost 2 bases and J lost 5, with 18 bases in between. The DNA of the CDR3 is TGCAGTGCTAGACCATCAGTGGGACCCGGCGAGACCCAGTACTTC. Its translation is CSARPSVGPGETQYF.

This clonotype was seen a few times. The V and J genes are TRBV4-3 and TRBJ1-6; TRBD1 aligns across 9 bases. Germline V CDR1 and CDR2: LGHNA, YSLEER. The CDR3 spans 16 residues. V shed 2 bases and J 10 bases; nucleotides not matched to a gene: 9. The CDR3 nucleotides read TGCGCCAGCAGCCAATACCGGGACAGGGAGGGCTCACCCCTCCACTTT. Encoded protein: CASSQYRDREGSPLHF.

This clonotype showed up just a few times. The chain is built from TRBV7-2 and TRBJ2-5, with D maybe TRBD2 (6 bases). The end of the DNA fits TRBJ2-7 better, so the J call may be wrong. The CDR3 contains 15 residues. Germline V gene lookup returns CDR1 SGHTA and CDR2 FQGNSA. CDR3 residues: CASSSFPGAVYEQYF. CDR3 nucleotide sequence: TGTGCCAGCAGCTCCTTCCCGGGAGCTGTTTACGAGCAGTACTTC.

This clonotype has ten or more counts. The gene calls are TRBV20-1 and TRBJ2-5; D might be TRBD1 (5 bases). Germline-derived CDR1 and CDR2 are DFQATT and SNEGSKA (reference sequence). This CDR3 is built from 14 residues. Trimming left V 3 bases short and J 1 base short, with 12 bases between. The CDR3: CSASVGATQETQYF. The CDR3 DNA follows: TGCAGTGCTAGCGTAGGGGCGACCCAAGAGACCCAGTACTTC.

The CDR3 DNA reads TGTGCCAGCAGACCGGGACAGAGCAATCAGCCCCAGCATTTT. Amino acid sequence: CASRPGQSNQPQHF. J is TRBJ1-5 and V is TRBV6-6; the match to TRBD1 covers 7 bases. V shed 6 bases, J shed 1 base, and the junction held 3 bases outside the gene matches. CDR1 and CDR2 (germline): MNHNY, SVGAGI (reference sequence). This CDR3 region has 14 residues.

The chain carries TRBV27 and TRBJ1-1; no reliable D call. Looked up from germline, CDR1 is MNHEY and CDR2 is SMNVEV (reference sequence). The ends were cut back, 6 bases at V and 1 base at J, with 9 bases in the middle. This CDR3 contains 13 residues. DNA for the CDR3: TGTGCCAGCAGCGGACCAGCGAACACTGAAGCTTTCTTT. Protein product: CASSGPANTEAFF.

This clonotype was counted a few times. The CDR3 region has the DNA TGCGCCAGCAGCCCGGAGGACAGGGGTTTGAGCATTCAGTACTTC. It is translated as CASSPEDRGLSIQYF. The chain employs TRBV4-1 and TRBJ2-4; 9 bases are a match to TRBD1. This CDR3 has 15 residues. With 4 bases clipped from V and 9 bases from J, the junction kept 10 bases outside the gene matches. Germline lookup yields CDR1 MGHRA and CDR2 YSYEKL.

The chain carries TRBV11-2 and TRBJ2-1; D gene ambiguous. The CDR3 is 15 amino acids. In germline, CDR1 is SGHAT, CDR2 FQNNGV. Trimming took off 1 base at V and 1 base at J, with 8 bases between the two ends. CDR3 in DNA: TGTGCCAGCAGCTTAGTAACTCAGTCCTACAATGAGCAGTTCTTC. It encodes CASSLVTQSYNEQFF. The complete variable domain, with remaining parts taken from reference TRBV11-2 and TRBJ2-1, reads EAGVAQSPRYKIIEKRQSVAFWCNPISGHATLYWYQQILGQGPKLLIQFQNNGVVDDSQLPKDRFSAERLKGVDSTLKIQPAKLEDSAVYLCASSLVTQSYNEQFFGPGTRLTVL.

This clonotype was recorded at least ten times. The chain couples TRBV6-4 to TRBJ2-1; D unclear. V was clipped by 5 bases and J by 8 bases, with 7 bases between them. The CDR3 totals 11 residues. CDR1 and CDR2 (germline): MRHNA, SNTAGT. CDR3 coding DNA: TGTGCCAGCAGTCCCGGCGATGAGCAGTTCTTC. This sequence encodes CASSPGDEQFF.

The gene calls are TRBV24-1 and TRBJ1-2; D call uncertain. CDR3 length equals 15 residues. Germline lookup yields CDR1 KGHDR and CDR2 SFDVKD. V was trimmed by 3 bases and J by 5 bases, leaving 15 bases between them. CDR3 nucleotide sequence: TGTGCCACCAGTGATGGGCCTGGGGATGGGTATGGCTACACCTTC. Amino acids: CATSDGPGDGYGYTF.

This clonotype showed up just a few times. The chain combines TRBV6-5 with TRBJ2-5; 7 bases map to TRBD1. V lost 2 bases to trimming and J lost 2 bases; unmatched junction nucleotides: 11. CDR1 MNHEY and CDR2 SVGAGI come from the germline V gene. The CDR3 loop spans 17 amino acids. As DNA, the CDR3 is TGTGCCAGCAGTTACGGTCTAAGGGACAGTCGACAAGAGACCCAGTACTTC. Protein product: CASSYGLRDSRQETQYF.

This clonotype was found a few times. The CDR3 bases are TGTGCCAGCATTCTAATCGGGCAGAACTATGGCTACACCTTC. Residues: CASILIGQNYGYTF. V usage is TRBV6-1 and J usage is TRBJ1-2; unclear D gene. CDR1 is MNHNS, CDR2 SASEGT, per germline. V was trimmed by 7 bases and J by 2 bases, leaving 14 bases between them. This CDR3 region has 14 residues.

In nucleotides, the CDR3 is TGTGCCAGCAGCTTAGCCTCAGGGGGGGATTCACCCCTCCACTTT. Amino acid sequence: CASSLASGGDSPLHF. This rearrangement joins TRBV7-9 to TRBJ1-6; 7 bases map to TRBD1. Trimming cost V 0 bases and J 8 bases; bases outside gene matches: 4. Germline CDR1 reads SEHNR; CDR2 reads FQNEAQ (reference sequence). The length of the CDR3 is 15 residues. Based on the CDR3 plus reference TRBV7-9 and TRBJ1-6, the full variable domain is DTGVSQNPRHKITKRGQNVTFRCDPISEHNRLYWYRQTLGQGPEFLTYFQNEAQLEKSRLLSDRFSAERPKGSFSTLEIQRTEQGDSAMYLCASSLASGGDSPLHFGNGTRLTVT.

This chain's CDR3 is CSASIGQGAGGYGYTF. The DNA for the CDR3 is TGCAGTGCTAGTATCGGACAGGGGGCGGGTGGGTATGGCTACACCTTC. The chain combines TRBV20-1 with TRBJ1-2, with 11 bases fitting TRBD1. Trimming cost V 3 bases and J 5 bases; bases outside gene matches: 11. The CDR3 extends over 16 amino acids. Germline CDR1 is DFQATT and CDR2 is SNEGSKA (reference sequence).

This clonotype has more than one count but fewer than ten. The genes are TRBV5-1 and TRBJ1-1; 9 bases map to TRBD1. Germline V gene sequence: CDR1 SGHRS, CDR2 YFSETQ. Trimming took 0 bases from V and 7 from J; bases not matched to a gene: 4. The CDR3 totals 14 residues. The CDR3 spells CASSLDRGLGEAFF. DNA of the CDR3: TGCGCCAGCAGCTTGGACAGGGGGCTCGGTGAAGCTTTCTTT.

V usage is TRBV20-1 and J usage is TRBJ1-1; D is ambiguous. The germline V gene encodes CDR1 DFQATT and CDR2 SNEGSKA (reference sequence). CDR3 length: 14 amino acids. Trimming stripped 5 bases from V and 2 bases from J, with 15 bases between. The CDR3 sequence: CSAFAEDGNTEAFF. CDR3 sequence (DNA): TGCAGTGCTTTTGCTGAAGATGGCAACACTGAAGCTTTCTTT.

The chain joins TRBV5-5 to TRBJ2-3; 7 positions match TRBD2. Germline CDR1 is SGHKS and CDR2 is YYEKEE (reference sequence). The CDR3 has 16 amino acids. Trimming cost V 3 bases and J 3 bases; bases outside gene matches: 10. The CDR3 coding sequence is TGTGCCAGCAGCTCCGGGACTAATCTGGGGACAGATACGCAGTATTTT. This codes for CASSSGTNLGTDTQYF.

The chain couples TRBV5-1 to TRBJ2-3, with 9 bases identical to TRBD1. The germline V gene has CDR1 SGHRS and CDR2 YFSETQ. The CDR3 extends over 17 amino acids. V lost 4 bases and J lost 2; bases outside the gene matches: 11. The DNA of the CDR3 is TGCGCCAGCAGCCAAGAACAGGGGGCGACTTACACAGATACGCAGTATTTT. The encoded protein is CASSQEQGATYTDTQYF. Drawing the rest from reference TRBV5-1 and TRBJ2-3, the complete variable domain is KAGVTQTPRYLIKTRGQQVTLSCSPISGHRSVSWYQQTPGQGLQFLFEYFSETQRNKGNFPGRFSGRQFSNSRSEMNVSTLELGDSALYLCASSQEQGATYTDTQYFGPGTRLTVL.

The CDR3 loop is CSARDPGRDEQYF. CDR3 DNA: TGCAGTGCTAGAGATCCAGGGAGGGACGAGCAGTACTTC. V and J are TRBV20-1 and TRBJ2-7; 7 nucleotides line up with TRBD2. Germline assignment: CDR1 DFQATT and CDR2 SNEGSKA (reference sequence). With V trimmed by 0 bases and J by 5 bases, 4 bases remained unmatched. This CDR3 has 13 residues.

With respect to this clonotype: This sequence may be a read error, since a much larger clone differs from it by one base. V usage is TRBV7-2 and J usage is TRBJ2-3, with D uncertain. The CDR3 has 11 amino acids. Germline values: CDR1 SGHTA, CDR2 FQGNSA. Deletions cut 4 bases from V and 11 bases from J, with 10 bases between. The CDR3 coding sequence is TGTGCCAGCAGCTCCGGGTCTATGCAGTATTTT. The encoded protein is CASSSGSMQYF. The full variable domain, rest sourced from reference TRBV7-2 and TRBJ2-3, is GAGVSQSPSNKVTEKGKDVELRCDPISGHTALYWYRQSLGQGLEFLIYFQGNSAPDKSGLPSDRFSAERTGGSVSTLTIQRTQQEDSAVYLCASSSGSMQYFGPGTRLTVL.

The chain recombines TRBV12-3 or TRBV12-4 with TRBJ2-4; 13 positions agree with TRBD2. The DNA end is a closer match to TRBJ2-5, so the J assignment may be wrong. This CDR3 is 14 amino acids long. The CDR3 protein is CASSLRTSGGTQYF. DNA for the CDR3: TGTGCCAGCAGTTTGCGGACTAGCGGGGGGACCCAGTACTTC.

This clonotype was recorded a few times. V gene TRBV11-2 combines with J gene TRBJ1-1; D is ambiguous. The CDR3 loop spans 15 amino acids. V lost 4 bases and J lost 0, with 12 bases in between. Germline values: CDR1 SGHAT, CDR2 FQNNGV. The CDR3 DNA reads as TGTGCCAGCAGCTACAACACGTTCATGAACACTGAAGCTTTCTTT. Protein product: CASSYNTFMNTEAFF.

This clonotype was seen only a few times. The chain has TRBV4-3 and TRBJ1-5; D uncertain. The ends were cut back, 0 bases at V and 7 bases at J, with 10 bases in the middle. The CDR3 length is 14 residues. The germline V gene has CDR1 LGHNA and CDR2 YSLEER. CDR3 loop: CASSQEVTNQPQHF. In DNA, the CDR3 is TGCGCCAGCAGCCAAGAGGTGACAAACCAGCCCCAGCATTTT.

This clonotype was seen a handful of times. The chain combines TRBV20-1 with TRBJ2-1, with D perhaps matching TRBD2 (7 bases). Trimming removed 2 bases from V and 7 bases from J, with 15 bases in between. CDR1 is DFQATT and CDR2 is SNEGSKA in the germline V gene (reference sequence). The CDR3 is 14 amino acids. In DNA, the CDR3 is TGCAGTGCTAGAATGGGGGGGGCGCCTAATGAGCAGTTCTTC. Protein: CSARMGGAPNEQFF.

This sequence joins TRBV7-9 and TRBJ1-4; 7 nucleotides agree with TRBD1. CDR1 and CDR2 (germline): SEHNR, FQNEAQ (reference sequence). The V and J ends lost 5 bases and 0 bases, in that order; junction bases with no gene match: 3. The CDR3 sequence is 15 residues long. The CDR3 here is CASSTGDPTNEKLFF. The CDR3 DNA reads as TGTGCCAGCAGCACAGGGGACCCAACTAATGAAAAACTGTTTTTT.

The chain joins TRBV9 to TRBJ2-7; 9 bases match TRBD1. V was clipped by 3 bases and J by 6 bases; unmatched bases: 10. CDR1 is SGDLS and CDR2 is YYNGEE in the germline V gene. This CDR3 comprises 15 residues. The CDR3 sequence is CASSAYPGTGPEQYF. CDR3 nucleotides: TGTGCCAGCAGCGCCTACCCCGGGACAGGGCCCGAGCAGTACTTC.

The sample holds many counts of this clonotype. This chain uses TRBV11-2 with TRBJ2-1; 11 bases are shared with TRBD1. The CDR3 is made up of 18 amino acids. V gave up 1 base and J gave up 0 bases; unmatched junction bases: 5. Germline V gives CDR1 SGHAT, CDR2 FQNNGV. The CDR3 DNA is TGTGCCAGCAGCTTAGTTTTCGGGACAGGGGGCTCCTACAATGAGCAGTTCTTC. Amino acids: CASSLVFGTGGSYNEQFF.